The clone carrying this TCR beta chain came up a few times. What it binds is not known. V was pared by 8 bases and J by 6 bases, with 14 bases of the junction left unmatched. The CDR3 runs 16 residues. These data originate in a study of CD8 T cells in ankylosing spondylitis. The study, taken as a whole, reports: Significantly higher representation of disease-linked clones was reported for matched ankylosing spondylitis synovial fluid. With a CD8+ phenotype, disease-linked clones were relatively rare in peripheral blood. Seemingly distinctive of ankylosing spondylitis blood was a TCR beta motif formed by eight highly homologous variants. Reactive arthritis synovial fluid and blood were previously reported to contain some motif variants.

Preparation of TCR beta libraries was done by quantitative 5'-RACE with molecular barcodes. Each CDR3 protein is one row after TCRdb ran MiXCR on the 5' RACE reads. The data show about 420,000 distinct CDR3 sequences, 20% to 25% seen once. V usage is TRBV12-3 or TRBV12-4 and J usage is TRBJ2-3; TRBD2 matches at 10 bases. Input material: blood, either unsorted or a sorted T cell fraction (not recorded which). The receptor's source is a male donor with ankylosing spondylitis. DNA for the CDR3: TGTGCCAGCTCTAGCGGGAGTAGGGGGGGCGGGGATACGCAGTATTTT. Its translation is CASSSGSRGGGDTQYF.